These 16 T cell receptor beta chains came from one sample sequenced in a study of blood T cell repertoires in COVID-19. Produced via immunoSEQ multiplex PCR; TCRdb's table is partial and in-frame only. The table includes 380,000 or so clones, 70% to 90% detected once. The source material was peripheral blood. All receptors come from a middle-aged man with acute or convalescent COVID-19.

V usage is TRBV5-4 and J usage is TRBJ2-1; 9 positions match TRBD1. The J segment lost 5 bases and the V segment lost 5 bases, leaving 11 bases of the junction unmatched. From germline, CDR1 is SGHNT and CDR2 YYREEE (reference sequence). This CDR3 has 16 amino acids. CDR3 nucleotide sequence: TGTGCCAGCAGGGTCCCCGGGACAGGGTCGGACAATGAGCAGTTCTTC. This gives the protein CASRVPGTGSDNEQFF.

The gene calls are TRBV2 and TRBJ1-3, with D tentatively TRBD1 (6 bases). From germline, CDR1 is SNHLY and CDR2 FYNNEI. The CDR3 contains 17 residues. V was pared by 6 bases and J by 0 bases, with 18 bases between. The CDR3 is CASSGPGAPDSGNTIYF. The DNA for the CDR3 is TGTGCCAGCAGCGGCCCAGGGGCGCCAGACTCTGGAAACACCATATATTTT.

V usage is TRBV19 and J usage is TRBJ1-1, with 7 bases lining up with TRBD1. Germline CDR1 is LNHDA and CDR2 is SQIVND (reference sequence). V trimming: 5 bases; J trimming: 1 base; junction bases outside the gene matches: 7. The length of the CDR3 is 15 residues. The CDR3 coding sequence is TGTGCCAGTAGTCGCCCCGGGACAGCGAACACTGAAGCTTTCTTT. It encodes CASSRPGTANTEAFF.

A word on this clone: The identical CDR3 is also encoded by other nucleotide sequences in the sample. The gene calls are TRBV7-8 and TRBJ1-1, with D tentatively TRBD1 (5 bases). The CDR3 length is 13 residues. Per the germline V gene, CDR1 is SGHVS and CDR2 is FQNEAQ. V gave up 2 bases and J gave up 4 bases, with 8 bases separating them. CDR3 region: CASSLRGSTEAFF. The CDR3 DNA follows: TGTGCCAGCAGCTTACGGGGGAGCACTGAAGCTTTCTTT.

The gene calls are TRBV19 and TRBJ2-3; 9 bases are shared with TRBD2. The V gene's germline CDR1 is LNHDA and CDR2 SQIVND (reference sequence). The CDR3 runs to 15 residues. With 7 bases clipped from V and 6 bases from J, the junction kept 11 bases outside the gene matches. DNA of the CDR3: TGTGCCAGTACCCTCAACCCCGGACTAGCGGATACGCAGTATTTT. Protein: CASTLNPGLADTQYF.

The rearrangement links TRBV28 to TRBJ2-7; D is possibly TRBD1 (5 bases). The V and J ends lost 4 bases and 2 bases respectively, with 15 bases between them. CDR3 size: 15 residues. Germline values: CDR1 MDHEN, CDR2 SYDVKM. The CDR3 bases are TGTGCCAGCAGTTCCCCCAGCAGGGTCACCTACGAGCAGTACTTC. It translates to CASSSPSRVTYEQYF.

The V gene is TRBV28, the J gene TRBJ1-4; possibly TRBD1 for D (6 bases). The CDR3 is made up of 15 amino acids. In germline, CDR1 is MDHEN, CDR2 SYDVKM. Trimming shortened V by 2 bases and J by 8 bases, and 15 bases separated the two germline ends. The CDR3: CASSLGGAGQEKLFF. The CDR3 nucleotides read TGTGCCAGCAGTTTAGGGGGGGCAGGTCAGGAAAAACTGTTTTTT.

The chain employs TRBV7-8 and TRBJ1-3; D is uncertain. The CDR3 length is 15 residues. CDR1 and CDR2 (germline): SGHVS, FQNEAQ. V lost 4 bases and J 0 bases, leaving 10 bases between the germline ends. The CDR3 sequence is CASSSGLISGNTIYF. As DNA, the CDR3 is TGTGCCAGCAGCTCCGGACTGATCTCTGGAAACACCATATATTTT.

V is TRBV27 and J is TRBJ1-6; D is perhaps TRBD1 (6 bases). V shed 6 bases and J shed 5 bases, with 14 bases lying between them. CDR3 size: 15 residues. Looked up from germline, CDR1 is MNHEY and CDR2 is SMNVEV (reference sequence). CDR3 region: CASRAGRTDNSPLHF. Written as DNA, the CDR3 is TGTGCCAGCAGAGCAGGCAGGACAGATAATTCACCCCTCCACTTT.

The rearrangement joins TRBV7-9 to TRBJ1-1; possible D gene TRBD1, 6 bases. Germline assignment: CDR1 SEHNR and CDR2 FQNEAQ (reference sequence). The CDR3 extends over 17 amino acids. Trimming took off 6 bases at V and 0 bases at J, with 20 bases between the two ends. CDR3 amino acids: CASSFNGVGTLNTEAFF. The CDR3, as DNA: TGTGCCAGCAGTTTCAATGGAGTCGGGACATTGAACACTGAAGCTTTCTTT.

A few counts support this clone. The rearrangement links TRBV7-2 to TRBJ2-1; 10 bases match TRBD2. The germline V gene has CDR1 SGHTA and CDR2 FQGNSA. This CDR3 comprises 15 residues. V was clipped by 5 bases and J by 6 bases; unmatched bases: 7. The CDR3 DNA sequence: TGTGCCAGCAGCCCTCTAGCGGGAGTTCCCAATGAGCAGTTCTTC. As protein: CASSPLAGVPNEQFF.

The rearrangement joins TRBV3-1 (or the pseudogene TRBV3-2) to TRBJ2-1, with 9 bases matching TRBD2. CDR1 is LGHDT and CDR2 is YNNKEL in the germline V gene (reference sequence). This CDR3 region has 15 residues. V shed 1 base, J shed 9 bases, and the junction held 7 bases outside the gene matches. This chain's CDR3 is CASSQGSSGIGEQFF. Here the CDR3 DNA reads TGTGCCAGCAGCCAAGGCTCTAGCGGGATCGGTGAGCAGTTCTTC.

The gene calls are TRBV27 and TRBJ1-2; no definite D call. The CDR3 runs to 14 residues. V was trimmed by 5 bases and J by 7 bases, leaving 17 bases between them. Germline CDR1 reads MNHEY; CDR2 reads SMNVEV (reference sequence). CDR3 protein: CASSPAIGEGGYTF. The CDR3 DNA is TGTGCCAGCAGTCCCGCTATCGGGGAGGGTGGCTACACCTTC.

The rearrangement joins TRBV30 to TRBJ2-4, with 9 positions matching TRBD2. The J segment lost 3 bases and the V segment lost 5 bases, leaving 5 bases of the junction unmatched. CDR1 and CDR2 from the germline V gene are GTSNPN and SVGIG (reference sequence). The CDR3 consists of 14 residues. CDR3 protein: CAWASGIGKNIQYF. In DNA form, the CDR3 reads TGTGCCTGGGCTAGCGGGATCGGCAAAAACATTCAGTACTTC.

The chain combines TRBV4-2 with TRBJ2-7, with TRBD1 identical over 11 bases. This CDR3 spans 16 amino acids. Per the germline V gene, CDR1 is LGHNA and CDR2 is YNFKEQ. J was trimmed by 7 bases and V by 0 bases; bases with no gene match: 8. The CDR3 DNA reads as TGTGCCAGCAGCCAAGATGTGCCGGACAGGGGGCCTGAGCAGTACTTC. Amino acids: CASSQDVPDRGPEQYF.

The J gene is TRBJ1-6, the V gene TRBV28; 7 nucleotides match TRBD1. V lost 6 bases to trimming and J lost 8 bases; unmatched junction nucleotides: 7. Germline lookup yields CDR1 MDHEN and CDR2 SYDVKM. This CDR3 is built from 14 residues. CDR3 loop: CASRETGTDSPLHF. CDR3 nucleotide sequence: TGTGCCAGCAGAGAGACAGGGACGGATTCACCCCTCCACTTT. Based on the CDR3 plus reference TRBV28 and TRBJ1-6, the full variable domain is DVKVTQSSRYLVKRTGEKVFLECVQDMDHENMFWYRQDPGLGLRLIYFSYDVKMKEKGDIPEGYSVSREKKERFSLILESASTNQTSMYLCASRETGTDSPLHFGNGTRLTVT.